Presented here are 17 T cell receptor beta chains from one specimen sequenced in a study of blood T cells in healthy people across ages. A second PCR, run for about 7 to 11 cycles, used a sample-barcoded 5' primer plus a J-beta primer mix. TCRdb ran MiXCR on the 5' RACE reads and lists one entry per CDR3 protein. Of approximately 800,000 distinct CDR3 sequences listed, 58% were seen once; the top ten hold roughly 20%. The specimen was blood. Receptor source: a man aged 25-45 years in good health.

The J gene is TRBJ2-5, the V gene TRBV10-3, with 8 bases that match TRBD2. This CDR3 is built from 16 residues. Unmatched junction bases numbered 16, after V lost 8 bases and J lost 5 bases. Germline lookup yields CDR1 ENHRY and CDR2 SYGVKD. The CDR3 sequence is CAIRQASGGGRETQYF. The CDR3 bases are TGTGCCATCCGCCAAGCCTCGGGGGGGGGTAGGGAGACCCAGTACTTC.

This clonotype was observed a handful of times. CDR3 in amino acids: CASSQVARGQETQYF. The DNA for the CDR3 is TGCGCCAGCAGCCAAGTCGCCAGGGGGCAAGAGACCCAGTACTTC. The chain employs TRBV4-3 and TRBJ2-5; 7 bases match TRBD1. CDR3 size: 15 residues. Germline V gene lookup returns CDR1 LGHNA and CDR2 YSLEER. Trimming at V came to 1 base and at J to 2 bases, leaving 4 bases not matched to a gene.

This clonotype appeared a few times. This rearrangement joins TRBV7-2 to TRBJ2-3; tentative D call: TRBD2 (6 bases). Trimming stripped 8 bases from V and 2 bases from J, with 14 bases between. The germline gives CDR1 SGHTA, CDR2 FQGNSA. This CDR3 has 14 amino acids. CDR3 protein: CASGAGWVTDTQYF. In nucleotides, the CDR3 is TGTGCCAGCGGGGCGGGGTGGGTCACAGATACGCAGTATTTT.

The CDR3 is CASSQRGENEQYF. The CDR3 nucleotides read TGTGCCAGCAGTCAGCGGGGGGAGAACGAGCAGTACTTC. The chain links TRBV13 to TRBJ2-7, with 9 bases identical to TRBD2. V lost 6 bases, J lost 5 bases, and 5 bases stayed unmatched. This CDR3 comprises 13 residues. Germline assignment: CDR1 PRHDT and CDR2 FYEKMQ (reference sequence). Full variable domain (remainder filled in from reference TRBV13 and TRBJ2-7): AAGVIQSPRHLIKEKRETATLKCYPIPRHDTVYWYQQGPGQDPQFLISFYEKMQSDKGSIPDRFSAQQFSDYHSELNMSSLELGDSALYFCASSQRGENEQYFGPGTRLTVT.

In its sample, this clonotype was seen a few times. This chain uses TRBV12-3 or TRBV12-4 with TRBJ2-1; TRBD2 matches 8 bases. V shed 7 bases and J 4 bases; nucleotides not matched to a gene: 21. The CDR3 runs 19 residues. This CDR3 is CASTYYSLGRGDRYNEQFF. In DNA form, the CDR3 reads TGTGCCAGCACATACTATAGCTTGGGGCGGGGGGACCGATACAATGAGCAGTTCTTC.

The chain joins TRBV10-1 to TRBJ2-6; D is undetermined. From germline, CDR1 is WNHNN and CDR2 SYGVQD (reference sequence). With 1 base removed from V and 2 bases from J, the gap between germline ends came to 15 bases. CDR3 length: 18 amino acids. The CDR3 spells CASSEFQVDWAGANVLTF. Here the CDR3 DNA reads TGCGCCAGCAGTGAGTTTCAGGTGGATTGGGCTGGGGCCAACGTCCTGACTTTC.

The V call is TRBV12-5, the J call TRBJ2-1; 7 nucleotides align to TRBD2. The CDR3 loop spans 18 amino acids. Germline loops: CDR1 LGHNT, CDR2 FRNRAP. Unmatched junction bases numbered 19, after V lost 5 bases and J lost 6 bases. DNA for the CDR3: TGTGCTAGTGGTCAAAAGGGACTACCAGAAAGGATGAGCAATGAGCAGTTCTTC. Its translation is CASGQKGLPERMSNEQFF.

This sequence joins TRBV25-1 and TRBJ2-7; D is uncertain. V was clipped by 4 bases and J by 5 bases, with 9 bases between them. The CDR3 consists of 12 residues. Per the germline V gene, CDR1 is MGHDK and CDR2 is SYGVNS. CDR3 in amino acids: CASSVIGDEQYF. The CDR3 DNA follows: TGTGCCAGCAGTGTTATTGGGGACGAGCAGTACTTC.

The chain joins TRBV4-2 to TRBJ2-3, with 9 bases that match TRBD1. Germline lookup yields CDR1 LGHNA and CDR2 YNFKEQ. The CDR3 runs to 15 residues. The V segment lost 6 bases and the J segment 2 bases; nucleotides outside the gene matches: 6. This CDR3 is CASRERDRDTDTQYF. The DNA of the CDR3 is TGTGCCAGCAGAGAACGGGACAGGGACACAGATACGCAGTATTTT.

A few counts support this clonotype. V usage is TRBV7-9 and J usage is TRBJ2-6; D gene ambiguous. V was cut by 5 bases and J by 2 bases, with 19 bases left in between. The CDR3 runs 18 residues. From germline, CDR1 is SEHNR and CDR2 FQNEAQ (reference sequence). CDR3 in amino acids: CASSPTAPGPTGANVLTF. Here the CDR3 DNA reads TGTGCCAGCAGCCCCACCGCTCCGGGCCCCACTGGGGCCAACGTCCTGACTTTC.

This clonotype appeared a few times. Relative to the germline gene, one junction end is altered; a read error may explain this. This chain connects TRBV29-1 to TRBJ2-7, with 8 bases fitting TRBD1. Germline lookup yields CDR1 SQVTM and CDR2 ANQGSEA. The CDR3 consists of 13 residues. The CDR3 is CSVEGPGGGEQYF. The CDR3 coding sequence is TGCAGCGTCGAAGGGCCAGGGGGCGGGGAGCAGTACTTC.

This chain's CDR3 is CASSPFANQPQHF. The CDR3 DNA is TGTGCCAGCAGCCCCTTTGCCAATCAGCCCCAGCATTTT. This chain uses TRBV7-2 with TRBJ1-5; D unclear. The V gene's germline CDR1 is SGHTA and CDR2 FQGNSA. The ends were cut back, 5 bases at V and 3 bases at J, with 8 bases in the middle. The CDR3 totals 13 residues.

The chain employs TRBV9 and TRBJ2-5; 8 bases align to TRBD1. The J call may be mistaken, given a closer DNA end match to TRBJ2-7. The germline V gene has CDR1 SGDLS and CDR2 YYNGEE. The CDR3 spans 15 residues. CDR3 amino acids: CASSPGTGISYEQYF. The DNA of the CDR3 is TGTGCCAGCAGCCCGGGGACAGGCATATCCTACGAGCAGTACTTC.

This sequence joins TRBV10-3 and TRBJ1-1; no reliable D call. CDR3 length equals 13 residues. Trimming took 5 bases from V and 1 from J, leaving 8 bases between them. The V gene's germline CDR1 is ENHRY and CDR2 SYGVKD. CDR3 protein: CAISPAWNTEAFF. CDR3 DNA sequence: TGTGCCATCAGTCCCGCCTGGAACACTGAAGCTTTCTTT.

The table lists this clonotype with a few counts. The rearrangement links TRBV12-3 or TRBV12-4 to TRBJ2-3, with TRBD1 identical over 9 bases. CDR3 length equals 15 residues. V trimming: 6 bases; J trimming: 8 bases; junction bases outside the gene matches: 12. The CDR3 reads CASRNTGTGKVTQYF. The DNA for the CDR3 is TGTGCCAGCAGAAATACCGGGACAGGGAAGGTTACGCAGTATTTT.

This chain uses TRBV20-1 with TRBJ1-2; maybe TRBD1 (6 bases). CDR1 DFQATT and CDR2 SNEGSKA come from the germline V gene (reference sequence). This CDR3 has 13 amino acids. Trimming removed 6 bases at V and 6 bases at J, with 17 bases between. The CDR3 DNA reads TGCAGTGCACCCCGGGACACCCCAAATGGCTACACCTTC. It codes for CSAPRDTPNGYTF.

The chain joins TRBV25-1 to TRBJ2-7, with 11 bases aligning to TRBD2. Germline values: CDR1 MGHDK, CDR2 SYGVNS. With 4 bases clipped from V and 1 base from J, the junction kept 12 bases outside the gene matches. The CDR3 length is 18 residues. The CDR3 here is CASSGTQGSGGASYEQYF. For the CDR3, the DNA is TGTGCCAGCAGTGGAACCCAAGGTAGCGGGGGGGCGTCCTACGAGCAGTACTTC.